This TCR beta chain was profiled in a study of tumor-infiltrating lymphocytes in oesophageal squamous cell carcinoma. The CDR3 has 17 residues. Germline V lookup: CDR1 MNHEY, CDR2 SVGEGT. V was cut by 4 bases and J by 0 bases, with 16 bases left in between. This clonotype is a singleton in its sample. From the PCR reads, TCRdb called clonotypes with MiXCR, one entry per CDR3 protein. The sample contains over 14,000 distinct CDR3 sequences, 46% of which appear only once. Specimen: blood. The sequence was obtained from a male donor with esophageal squamous cell carcinoma. The rearrangement links TRBV6-2 or TRBV6-3 to TRBJ2-4; D tentatively fits TRBD1 or TRBD2 (5 bases each). The CDR3 coding sequence is TGTGCCAGCAGTTCGGGACGGGTGAATCTAGCCAAAAACATTCAGTACTTC. It codes for CASSSGRVNLAKNIQYF.